The text below deals with one T cell receptor (beta chain). Its antigen is unidentified. Data came from immunoSEQ multiplex PCR; TCRdb stores just in-frame clones and leaves some out. The sample yields 950,000 to 1,300,000 clones, about 76% seen once. Adults of Caucasian background living in Nashville, Tennessee made up all donors. This entry belongs to a study of shared clonotypes between healthy human individuals. Study-level results: In the sorted subsets, rarefaction showed sequencing was incomplete despite large depth.

Trimming pared 3 bases from V and 5 bases from J, leaving 14 bases between. The V gene's germline CDR1 is SGHRS and CDR2 YFSETQ. CDR3 size: 14 residues. V is TRBV5-1 and J is TRBJ1-2; perhaps TRBD1 as D (5 bases). The clonotype was recovered from a man between 18 and 35 years old in good health. The sample taken for sequencing was memory CD4+ T cells sorted from blood. The subset is: CD45RA-negative fraction. The CDR3 here is CASSSGTELYGYTF. As DNA, the CDR3 is TGCGCCAGCAGCTCCGGGACTGAACTATATGGCTACACCTTC.